This TCR beta chain was captured by sequencing in a study of cytomegalovirus exposure and HLA in healthy donors. Across the study: An analysis done earlier identified fewer than 140 million unique TCR beta sequences from about 179 million T cells.

With regard to this clone: Antigen specificity is unknown.

The V gene's germline CDR1 is SGHTA and CDR2 FQGNSA. The CDR3 runs 13 residues. V shed 5 bases and J shed 1 base, with 9 bases lying between them. 60 Vbeta and 13 Jbeta primers were used in PCR. The method was immunoSEQ multiplex PCR; TCRdb's version includes in-frame clones alone and lacks a portion of them. Of some 100,000 clones listed, roughly 70% are singletons. Overall study findings and caveats: Immune exposure information available was restricted to CMV serostatus.

Sequenced material: PBMCs. The sequence was collected from a man aged 50-60 years in good health and CMV-seronegative. V is TRBV7-2 and J is TRBJ2-7; tentatively, D is TRBD2 (6 bases). The CDR3 protein is CASSRRGSYEQYF. CDR3 in DNA: TGTGCCAGCAGCCGTCGGGGGTCCTACGAGCAGTACTTC.